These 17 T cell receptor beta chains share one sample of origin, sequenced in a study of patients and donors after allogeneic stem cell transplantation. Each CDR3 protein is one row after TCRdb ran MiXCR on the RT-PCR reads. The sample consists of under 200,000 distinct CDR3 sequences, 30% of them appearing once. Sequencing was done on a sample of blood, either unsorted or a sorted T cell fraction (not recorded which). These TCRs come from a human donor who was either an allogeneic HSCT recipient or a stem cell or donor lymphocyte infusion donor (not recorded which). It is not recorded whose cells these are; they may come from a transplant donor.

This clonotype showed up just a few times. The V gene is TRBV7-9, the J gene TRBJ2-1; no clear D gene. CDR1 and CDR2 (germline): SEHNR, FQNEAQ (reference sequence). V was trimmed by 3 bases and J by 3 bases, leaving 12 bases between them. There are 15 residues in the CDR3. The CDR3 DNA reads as TGTGCCAGCAGCTTGACACAGCGCATCTACAATGAGCAGTTCTTC. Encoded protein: CASSLTQRIYNEQFF.

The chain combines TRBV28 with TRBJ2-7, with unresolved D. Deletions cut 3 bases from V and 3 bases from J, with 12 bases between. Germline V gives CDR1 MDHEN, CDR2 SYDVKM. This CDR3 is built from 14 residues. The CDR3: CASSLIGPGYEQYF. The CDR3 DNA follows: TGTGCCAGCAGTTTGATAGGGCCTGGCTACGAGCAGTACTTC.

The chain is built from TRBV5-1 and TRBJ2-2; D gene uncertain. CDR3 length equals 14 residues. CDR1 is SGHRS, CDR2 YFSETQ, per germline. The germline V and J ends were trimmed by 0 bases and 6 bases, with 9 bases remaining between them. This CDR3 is CASSLGNVAGELFF. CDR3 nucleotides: TGCGCCAGCAGCTTGGGTAACGTAGCCGGGGAGCTGTTTTTT.

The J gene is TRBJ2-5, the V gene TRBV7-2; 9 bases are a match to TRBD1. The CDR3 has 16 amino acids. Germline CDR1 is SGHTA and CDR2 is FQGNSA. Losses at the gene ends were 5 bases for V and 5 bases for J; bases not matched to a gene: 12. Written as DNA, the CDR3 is TGTGCCAGCAGCGCCTCGGGACAGGGAATGTGGGAGACCCAGTACTTC. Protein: CASSASGQGMWETQYF.

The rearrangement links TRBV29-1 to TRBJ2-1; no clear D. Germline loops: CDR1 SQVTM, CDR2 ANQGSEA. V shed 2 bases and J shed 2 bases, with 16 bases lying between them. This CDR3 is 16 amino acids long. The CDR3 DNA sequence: TGCAGCGTTGAAACGGGCACCCGTCTCCCCTACAATGAGCAGTTCTTC. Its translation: CSVETGTRLPYNEQFF.

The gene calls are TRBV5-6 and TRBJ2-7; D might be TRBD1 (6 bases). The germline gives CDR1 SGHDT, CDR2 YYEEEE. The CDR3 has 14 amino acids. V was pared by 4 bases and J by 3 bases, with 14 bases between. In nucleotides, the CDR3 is TGTGCCAGCAGCATGGAGGACAGTTACTACGAGCAGTACTTC. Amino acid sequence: CASSMEDSYYEQYF.

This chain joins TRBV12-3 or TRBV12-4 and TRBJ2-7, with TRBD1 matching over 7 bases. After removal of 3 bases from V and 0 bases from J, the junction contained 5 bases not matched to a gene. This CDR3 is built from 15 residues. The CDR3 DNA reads TGTGCCAGCAGTTTCGAGGGGGCAAGCTCCTACGAGCAGTACTTC. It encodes CASSFEGASSYEQYF.

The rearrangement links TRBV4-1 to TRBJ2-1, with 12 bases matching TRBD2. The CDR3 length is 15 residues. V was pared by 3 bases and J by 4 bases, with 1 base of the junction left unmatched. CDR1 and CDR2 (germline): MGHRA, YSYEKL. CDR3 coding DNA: TGCGCCAGCAGCCAGACTAGCGGGAGTTACAATGAGCAGTTCTTC. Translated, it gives CASSQTSGSYNEQFF.

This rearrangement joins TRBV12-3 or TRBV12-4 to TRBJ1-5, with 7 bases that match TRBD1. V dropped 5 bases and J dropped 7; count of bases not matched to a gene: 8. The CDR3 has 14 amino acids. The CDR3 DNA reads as TGTGCCAGCAGTCAGACAGGGACATACCAGCCCCAGCATTTT. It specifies CASSQTGTYQPQHF.

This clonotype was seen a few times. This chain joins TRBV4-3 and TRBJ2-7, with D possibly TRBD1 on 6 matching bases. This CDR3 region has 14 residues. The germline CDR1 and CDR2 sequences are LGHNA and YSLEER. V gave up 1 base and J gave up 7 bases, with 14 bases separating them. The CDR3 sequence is CASSQGYRADEQYF. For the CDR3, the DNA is TGCGCCAGCAGCCAAGGGTACAGGGCGGATGAGCAGTACTTC.

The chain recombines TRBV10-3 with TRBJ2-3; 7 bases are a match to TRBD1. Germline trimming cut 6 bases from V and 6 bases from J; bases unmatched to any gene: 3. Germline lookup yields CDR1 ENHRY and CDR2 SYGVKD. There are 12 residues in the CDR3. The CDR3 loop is CAIRTGWDTQYF. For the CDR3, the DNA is TGTGCCATCAGGACAGGGTGGGATACGCAGTATTTT.

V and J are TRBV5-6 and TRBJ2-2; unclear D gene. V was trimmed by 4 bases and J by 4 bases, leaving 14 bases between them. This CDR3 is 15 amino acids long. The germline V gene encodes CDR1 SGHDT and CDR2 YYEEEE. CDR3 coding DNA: TGTGCCAGCAGCCTTACCAGATTTGGCACCGGGGAGCTGTTTTTT. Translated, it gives CASSLTRFGTGELFF.

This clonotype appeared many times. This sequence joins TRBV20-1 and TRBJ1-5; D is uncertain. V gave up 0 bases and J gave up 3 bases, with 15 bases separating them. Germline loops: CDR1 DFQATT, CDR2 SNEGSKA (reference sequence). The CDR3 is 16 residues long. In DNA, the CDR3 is TGCAGTGCTAGAGATCGGCAAAACCTTCCCAATCAGCCCCAGCATTTT. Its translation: CSARDRQNLPNQPQHF.

CDR3 nucleotides: TGTGCCATCAGTGGGAGCGGGAGCTCCTACAATGAGCAGTTCTTC. Its translation is CAISGSGSSYNEQFF. V and J are TRBV10-3 and TRBJ2-1, with 8 bases identical to TRBD2. V shed 4 bases and J 0 bases; nucleotides not matched to a gene: 2. CDR3 length: 15 amino acids. Germline assignment: CDR1 ENHRY and CDR2 SYGVKD.

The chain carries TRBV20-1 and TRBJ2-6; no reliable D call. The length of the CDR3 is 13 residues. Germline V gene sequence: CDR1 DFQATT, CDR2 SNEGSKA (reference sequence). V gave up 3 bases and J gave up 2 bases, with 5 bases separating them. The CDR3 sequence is CSARTTGANVLTF. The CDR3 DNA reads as TGCAGTGCTAGGACCACTGGGGCCAACGTCCTGACTTTC.

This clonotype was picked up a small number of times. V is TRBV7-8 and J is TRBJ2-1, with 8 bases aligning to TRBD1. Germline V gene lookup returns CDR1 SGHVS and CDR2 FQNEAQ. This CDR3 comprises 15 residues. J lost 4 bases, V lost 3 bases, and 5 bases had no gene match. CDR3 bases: TGTGCCAGCAGCTTCCCGGGACAGGCTTACAATGAGCAGTTCTTC. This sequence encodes CASSFPGQAYNEQFF. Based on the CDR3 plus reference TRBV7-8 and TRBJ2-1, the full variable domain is GAGVSQSPRYKVAKRGQDVALRCDPISGHVSLFWYQQALGQGPEFLTYFQNEAQLDKSGLPSDRFFAERPEGSVSTLKIQRTQQEDSAVYLCASSFPGQAYNEQFFGPGTRLTVL.

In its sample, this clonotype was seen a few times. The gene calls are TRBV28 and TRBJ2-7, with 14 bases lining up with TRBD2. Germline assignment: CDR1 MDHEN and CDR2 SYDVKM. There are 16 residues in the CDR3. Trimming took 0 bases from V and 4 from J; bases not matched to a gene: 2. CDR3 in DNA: TGTGCCAGCAGTTTATGGGGACTAGCGGGAGCATACGAGCAGTACTTC. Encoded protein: CASSLWGLAGAYEQYF.